This T cell receptor (beta chain) was obtained from a study of glioma-infiltrating T cells. The table lists this clonotype with a few counts. Using RNA template, CDR3s of TCR alpha and beta were amplified with iRepertoire arm-PCR. TCRdb reprocessed the multiplex PCR reads via MiXCR and lists one record per CDR3 protein. The repertoire holds 100,000 to 150,000 distinct CDR3 sequences, with under 30% as singletons. Germline-derived CDR1 and CDR2 are DFQATT and SNEGSKA (reference sequence). V lost 4 bases and J lost 0, with 8 bases in between. The CDR3 length is 13 residues. V gene TRBV20-1 combines with J gene TRBJ2-3, with D uncertain. Sequencing input: glioma tissue, nonneoplastic brain tissue, or PBMCs (not recorded which). This TCR derives from a human donor with low-grade glioma or glioblastoma, undergoing nonglioma brain surgery, or in good health (not recorded which). CDR3 protein: CSAIWGSTDTQYF. In nucleotides, the CDR3 is TGCAGTGCTATTTGGGGTAGCACAGATACGCAGTATTTT.